The rows below give T cell receptor beta chains drawn from one sample of a study of blood T cell repertoires in COVID-19. Sequenced by immunoSEQ multiplex PCR; TCRdb stores in-frame clones only, minus some. In the table there are 200,000 or so clones, 80% to 90% of which are singletons. Material for sequencing was PBMCs or T cells enriched from blood (not recorded which). These receptors were collected from a woman under 40 who had been exposed to COVID-19. The CDR3 runs from the conserved cysteine through the conserved F or W. D genes are given only for firm matches. Clone sizes are given selectively: once, few, many, or a class where the clone is expanded.

>TRBV7-9|TRBD1|.|TRBJ1-2|14
CASSYGQGASGYTF
TGTGCCAGCAGCTATGGACAGGGGGCGAGTGGCTACACCTTC
>TRBV3-1/TRBV3-2|.|once|TRBJ1-5|15
CASSPGGLGFQPQHF
TGTGCCAGCAGCCCGGGGGGGCTAGGGTTTCAGCCCCAGCATTTT
>TRBV4-2|.|.|TRBJ1-2|12
CASSQDPRGYTF
TGTGCCAGCAGCCAAGACCCCAGAGGCTACACCTTC
>TRBV29-1|.|.|TRBJ1-2|12
CSVEEASYGYTF
TGCAGCGTTGAAGAGGCTAGCTATGGCTACACCTTC
>TRBV4-1|TRBD2|.|TRBJ2-5|16
CASSQVGSSGPPKQYF
TGCGCCAGCAGCCAAGTAGGAAGTAGCGGGCCGCCAAAACAGTACTTC
>TRBV27|.|.|TRBJ2-5|13
CASSLDRQETQYF
TGTGCCAGCAGTTTAGACAGACAAGAGACCCAGTACTTC
>TRBV30|TRBD1|few|TRBJ1-1|15
CACPGQGPMNTEAFF
TGTGCCTGCCCCGGACAGGGACCTATGAACACTGAAGCTTTCTTT
>TRBV12-3/TRBV12-4|.|.|TRBJ2-7|11
CASSVRYEQYF
TGTGCCAGCAGTGTCCGCTACGAGCAGTACTTC
>TRBV19|TRBD1|.|TRBJ1-2|14
CASSGTGVGYGYTF
TGTGCCAGTAGTGGGACAGGGGTGGGATATGGCTACACCTTC
>TRBV12-3/TRBV12-4|.|.|TRBJ1-2|12
CASSLSDYGYTF
TGTGCCAGCAGTTTATCGGACTATGGCTACACCTTC
>TRBV15|.|.|TRBJ2-1|15
CATSRDKFLITQQFF
TGTGCCACCAGCAGAGATAAGTTTCTGATCACACAGCAGTTCTTC
>TRBV15|TRBD2|.|TRBJ2-1|15
CATSGLAGVYNEQFF
TGTGCCACCAGCGGGCTAGCGGGGGTCTACAATGAGCAGTTCTTC
>TRBV19|.|.|TRBJ2-7|15
CASSITAHRSYEQYF
TGTGCCAGTAGTATAACAGCGCACAGGTCCTACGAGCAGTACTTC
>TRBV5-4|.|.|TRBJ1-2|16
CASSPQTVFPGYGYTF
TGTGCCAGCAGCCCACAGACAGTTTTTCCTGGCTATGGCTACACCTTC
>TRBV30|TRBD2|once|TRBJ2-1|14
CAWSLAGGADEQFF
TGTGCCTGGAGTCTAGCGGGAGGCGCAGATGAGCAGTTCTTC
>TRBV11-2|TRBD1|.|TRBJ1-2|15
CASSQIGTGPYGYTF
TGTGCCAGCAGCCAAATCGGGACAGGCCCGTATGGCTACACCTTC
>TRBV18|.|.|TRBJ2-7|14
CASSPSSLLYEQYF
TGTGCCAGCTCACCCTCCTCCCTCCTCTACGAGCAGTACTTC
>TRBV13|TRBD2|.|TRBJ2-7|21
CASSLGLRGSYGLAETYEQYF
TGTGCCAGCAGCTTAGGCCTAAGAGGGAGCTACGGACTAGCCGAAACCTACGAGCAGTACTTC
>TRBV29-1|TRBD2|.|TRBJ2-3|19
CSVVDLGLAGGRGTDTQYF
TGCAGCGTTGTTGACCTGGGACTAGCGGGAGGGCGAGGCACAGATACGCAGTATTTT
>TRBV9|TRBD2|.|TRBJ2-1|15
CASSVEIGRIGEQFF
TGTGCCAGCAGCGTAGAGATCGGGAGGATTGGTGAGCAGTTCTTC
>TRBV5-1|TRBD1|once|TRBJ2-7|14
CASSGTAVSYEQYF
TGCGCCAGCAGTGGGACAGCGGTCTCCTACGAGCAGTACTTC
>TRBV5-1|.|.|TRBJ2-5|13
CASSLGQIGAQYF
TGCGCCAGCAGCTTGGGGCAAATCGGGGCCCAGTACTTC
>TRBV6-1|.|.|TRBJ2-7|14
CASSEDLPPYEQYF
TGTGCCAGCAGTGAAGACTTGCCCCCCTACGAGCAGTACTTC
>TRBV7-8|TRBD2|.|TRBJ2-5|16
CASSRDYRFSRETQYF
TGTGCCAGCAGCCGGGACTACCGTTTTTCCAGAGAGACCCAGTACTTC
>TRBV6-5|.|.|TRBJ2-7|13
CASRVTGRGEQYF
TGTGCCAGCAGAGTGACTGGGCGGGGCGAGCAGTACTTC
>TRBV28|.|.|TRBJ1-1|14
CASSPPRARTEAFF
TGTGCCAGCAGCCCGCCCAGGGCGCGCACTGAAGCTTTCTTT
>TRBV4-2|TRBD2|.|TRBJ2-1|15
CASSHGTSDHNEQFF
TGTGCCAGCAGCCACGGGACTAGCGACCACAATGAGCAGTTCTTC
>TRBV10-1|TRBD2|.|TRBJ2-3|14
CASSSSGTPDTQYF
TGCGCCAGCAGTTCGAGCGGGACCCCAGATACGCAGTATTTT
>TRBV6-5|.|.|TRBJ1-5|13
CASSRDSNQPQHF
TGTGCCAGCTCCAGGGATAGCAATCAGCCCCAGCATTTT
>TRBV2|TRBD1|.|TRBJ2-7|15
CASSEGQGASYEQYF
TGTGCCAGCAGTGAAGGGCAGGGGGCATCCTACGAGCAGTACTTC
>TRBV30|.|.|TRBJ1-3|14
CAWTGAVSGNTIYF
TGTGCCTGGACTGGGGCGGTCTCTGGAAACACCATATATTTT
>TRBV12-3/TRBV12-4|.|.|TRBJ2-1|12
CASSAQGIEQFF
TGTGCCAGCAGTGCCCAGGGGATTGAGCAGTTCTTC
>TRBV2|TRBD1|.|TRBJ1-4|12
CATGTGLEKLFF
TGTGCCACCGGGACAGGTCTTGAAAAACTGTTTTTT